This T cell receptor (beta chain) was recovered during a study of blood T cells in healthy people across ages. Whole-study context: When template switching was applied, about one barcoded beta molecule was captured per two T cells. Study results and limitations: TCR beta diversity per million T cells fell roughly linearly with age. Naive T cell percentage showed a strong correlation with TCR beta diversity.

The authors ran a second PCR of about 7 to 12 cycles using a sample-barcoded 5' primer and a J-beta primer mix. TCRdb re-analysed the 5' RACE reads in MiXCR, keeping a single row per CDR3 protein. The sample comprises 650,000 to 1,000,000 distinct CDR3 sequences, around 45% of which are singletons, and 15% to 20% rests with the top ten. A remark on this clonotype: The antigen is undetermined. Given a much more abundant clone one base away, this may be a read error.

This CDR3 is built from 14 residues. CDR1 is DFQATT and CDR2 is SNEGSKA in the germline V gene (reference sequence). Trimming pared 3 bases from V and 11 bases from J, leaving 22 bases between. Sequenced: blood. The V call is TRBV20-1, the J call TRBJ2-5; no firm D call. The receptor was isolated from an elderly man in good health. The CDR3 loop reads CSARPQSNYNEQYF. The CDR3 nucleotides are TGCAGTGCTAGGCCCCAGAGTAATTACAATGAGCAGTACTTC.